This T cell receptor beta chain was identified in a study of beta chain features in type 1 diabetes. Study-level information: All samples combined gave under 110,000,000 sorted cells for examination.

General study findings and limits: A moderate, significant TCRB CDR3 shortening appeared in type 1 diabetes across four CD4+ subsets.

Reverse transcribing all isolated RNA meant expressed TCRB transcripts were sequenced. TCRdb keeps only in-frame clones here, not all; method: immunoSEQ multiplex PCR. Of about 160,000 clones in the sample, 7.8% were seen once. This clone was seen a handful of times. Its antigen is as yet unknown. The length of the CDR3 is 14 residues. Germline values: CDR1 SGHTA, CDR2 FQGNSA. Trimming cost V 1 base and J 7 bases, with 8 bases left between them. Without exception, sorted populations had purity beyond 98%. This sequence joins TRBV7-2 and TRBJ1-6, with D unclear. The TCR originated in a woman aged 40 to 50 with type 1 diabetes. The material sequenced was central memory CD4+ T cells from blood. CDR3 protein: CASSLEAENSPLHF. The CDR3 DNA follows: TGTGCCAGCAGCTTAGAAGCGGAGAATTCACCCCTCCACTTT.